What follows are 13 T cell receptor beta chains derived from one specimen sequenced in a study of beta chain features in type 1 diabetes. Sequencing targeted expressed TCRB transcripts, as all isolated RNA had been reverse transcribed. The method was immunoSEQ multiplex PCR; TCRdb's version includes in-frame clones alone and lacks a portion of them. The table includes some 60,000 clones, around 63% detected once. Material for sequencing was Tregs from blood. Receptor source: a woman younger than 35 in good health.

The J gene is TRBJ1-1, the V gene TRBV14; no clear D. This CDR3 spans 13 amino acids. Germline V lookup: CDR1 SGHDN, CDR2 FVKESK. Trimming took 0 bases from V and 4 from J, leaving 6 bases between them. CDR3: CASSQERGTEAFF. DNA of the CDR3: TGTGCCAGCAGCCAAGAAAGAGGCACTGAAGCTTTCTTT.

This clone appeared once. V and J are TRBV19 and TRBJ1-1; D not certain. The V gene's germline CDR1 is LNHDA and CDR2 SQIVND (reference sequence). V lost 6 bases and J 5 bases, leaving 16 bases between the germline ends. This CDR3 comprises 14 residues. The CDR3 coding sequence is TGTGCCAGTAGGGAAGGCCGAGGAGCTACTGAAGCTTTCTTT. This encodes CASREGRGATEAFF.

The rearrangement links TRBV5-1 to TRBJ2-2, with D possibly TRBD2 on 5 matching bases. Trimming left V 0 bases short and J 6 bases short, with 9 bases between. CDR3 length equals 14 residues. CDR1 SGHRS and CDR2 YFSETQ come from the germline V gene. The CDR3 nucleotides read TGCGCCAGCAGCTTGGTTTCGGGGTCCGGGGAGCTGTTTTTT. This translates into CASSLVSGSGELFF.

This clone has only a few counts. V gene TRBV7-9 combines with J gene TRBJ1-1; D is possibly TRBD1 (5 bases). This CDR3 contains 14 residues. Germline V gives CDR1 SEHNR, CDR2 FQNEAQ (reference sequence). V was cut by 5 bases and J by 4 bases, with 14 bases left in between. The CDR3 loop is CASSPQGSSTEAFF. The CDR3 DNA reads TGTGCCAGCAGCCCCCAGGGTAGTAGCACTGAAGCTTTCTTT.

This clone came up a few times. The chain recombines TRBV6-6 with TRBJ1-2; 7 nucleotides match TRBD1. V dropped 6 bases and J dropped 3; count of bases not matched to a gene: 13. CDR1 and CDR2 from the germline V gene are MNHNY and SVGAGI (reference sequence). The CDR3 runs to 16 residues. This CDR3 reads CASSSPGTASHYGYTF. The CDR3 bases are TGTGCCAGCAGCTCCCCCGGGACAGCTTCCCACTATGGCTACACCTTC.

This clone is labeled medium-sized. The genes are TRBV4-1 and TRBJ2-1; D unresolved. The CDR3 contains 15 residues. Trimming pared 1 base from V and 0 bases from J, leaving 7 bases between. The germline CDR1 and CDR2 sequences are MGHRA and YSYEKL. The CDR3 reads CASSQGANSYNEQFF. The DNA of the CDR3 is TGCGCCAGCAGCCAAGGCGCAAACTCCTACAATGAGCAGTTCTTC.

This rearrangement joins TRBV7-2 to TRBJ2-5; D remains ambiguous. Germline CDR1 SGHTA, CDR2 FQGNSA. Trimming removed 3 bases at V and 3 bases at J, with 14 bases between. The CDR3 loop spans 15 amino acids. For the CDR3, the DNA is TGTGCCAGCAGCTTTAACTATGGCGCCAAAGAGACCCAGTACTTC. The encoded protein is CASSFNYGAKETQYF.

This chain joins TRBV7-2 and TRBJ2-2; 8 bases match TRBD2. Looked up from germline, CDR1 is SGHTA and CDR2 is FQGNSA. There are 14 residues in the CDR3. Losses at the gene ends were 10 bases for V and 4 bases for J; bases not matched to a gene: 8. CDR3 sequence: CATDGGASTGELFF. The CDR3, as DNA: TGTGCCACTGACGGGGGGGCGAGCACCGGGGAGCTGTTTTTT.

The DNA for the CDR3 is TGTGCCAGCAGCTTAGGACAGAGGGGACAGTACGGCTACACCTTC. Its protein is CASSLGQRGQYGYTF. The V gene is TRBV7-2, the J gene TRBJ1-2; 7 bases are shared with TRBD1. The germline gives CDR1 SGHTA, CDR2 FQGNSA. The CDR3 consists of 15 residues. V trimming: 1 base; J trimming: 8 bases; junction bases outside the gene matches: 10. Based on the CDR3 plus reference TRBV7-2 and TRBJ1-2, the full variable domain is GAGVSQSPSNKVTEKGKDVELRCDPISGHTALYWYRQSLGQGLEFLIYFQGNSAPDKSGLPSDRFSAERTGGSVSTLTIQRTQQEDSAVYLCASSLGQRGQYGYTFGSGTRLTVV.

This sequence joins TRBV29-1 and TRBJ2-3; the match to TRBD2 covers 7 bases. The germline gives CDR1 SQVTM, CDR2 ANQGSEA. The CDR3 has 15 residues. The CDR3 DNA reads TGCAGTGCCAACTCTCCTAGCGGTGGCACAGATACGCAGTATTTT. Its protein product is CSANSPSGGTDTQYF.

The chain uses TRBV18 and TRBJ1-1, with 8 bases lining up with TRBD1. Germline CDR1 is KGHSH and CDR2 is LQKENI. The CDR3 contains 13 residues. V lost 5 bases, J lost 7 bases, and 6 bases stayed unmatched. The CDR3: CASSKTGVGEAFF. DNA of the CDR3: TGTGCCAGCTCAAAGACAGGGGTAGGTGAAGCTTTCTTT.

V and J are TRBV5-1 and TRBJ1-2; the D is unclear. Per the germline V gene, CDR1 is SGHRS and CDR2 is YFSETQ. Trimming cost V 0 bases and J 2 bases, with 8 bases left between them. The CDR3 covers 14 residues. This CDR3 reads CASSLGLTNYGYTF. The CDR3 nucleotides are TGCGCCAGCAGCTTGGGGCTTACAAACTATGGCTACACCTTC.

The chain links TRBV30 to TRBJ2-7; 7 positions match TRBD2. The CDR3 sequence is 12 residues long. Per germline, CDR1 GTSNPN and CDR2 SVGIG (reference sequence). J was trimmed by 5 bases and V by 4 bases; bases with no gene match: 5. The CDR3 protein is CAWTGGSHEQYF. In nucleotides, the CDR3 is TGTGCCTGGACGGGGGGTTCCCACGAGCAGTACTTC. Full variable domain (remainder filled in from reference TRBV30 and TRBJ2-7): SQTIHQWPATLVQPVGSPLSLECTVEGTSNPNLYWYRQAAGRGLQLLFYSVGIGQISSEVPQNLSASRPQDRQFILSSKKLLLSDSGFYLCAWTGGSHEQYFGPGTRLTVT.